Following are 29 T cell receptor beta chains from one sample sequenced in a study of blood T cell repertoires in COVID-19 (dated by TCRdb to about 2020). The receptor library was made with the immunoSEQ multiplex PCR assay. Imported from immuneACCESS, the table was reduced by TCRdb to in-frame sequences with V and J called. These copies leave out some clones; in studies compared against another copy, an unresolved V gene accounts for under half, and the cause of the remainder is not known. Counted in this sample were 95,000 to 150,000 clones; 85% to 90% of them appeared once. Approximately 8% of the sample comes from the top ten. Sequencing was done on a sample of peripheral blood. Every receptor here comes from a man aged 50 to 59 with acute or convalescent COVID-19.

This clone was seen a single time. The rearrangement links TRBV19 to TRBJ1-5, with a weak D call TRBD1 (5 bases). V was pared by 8 bases and J by 6 bases, with 23 bases between. CDR1 is LNHDA, CDR2 SQIVND, per germline (reference sequence). This CDR3 contains 16 residues. CDR3 DNA sequence: TGTGCCAGTTGGAAGTGGGGCAGTGGTACGACTCAGCCCCAGCATTTT. Encoded protein: CASWKWGSGTTQPQHF.

V is TRBV5-4 and J is TRBJ1-2, with TRBD1 as a possible D gene (5 bases). V lost 3 bases and J lost 5, with 17 bases in between. The CDR3 runs 15 residues. Germline values: CDR1 SGHNT, CDR2 YYREEE (reference sequence). CDR3: CASSSFGAPKYGYTF. CDR3 nucleotide sequence: TGTGCCAGCAGCTCTTTTGGGGCTCCAAAATATGGCTACACCTTC.

A few counts support this clone. The gene calls are TRBV5-1 and TRBJ2-5; D perhaps matches TRBD1 (6 bases). V was trimmed by 1 base and J by 3 bases, leaving 16 bases between them. The CDR3 consists of 16 residues. CDR1 and CDR2 (germline): SGHRS, YFSETQ. CDR3 nucleotide sequence: TGCGCCAGCAGCTTGACGGGCAGGGGTGAGGAAGAGACCCAGTACTTC. The encoded protein is CASSLTGRGEEETQYF.

V usage is TRBV6-5 and J usage is TRBJ1-5, with TRBD1 identical over 9 bases. Trimming at V came to 6 bases and at J to 2 bases, leaving 5 bases not matched to a gene. Germline V CDR1 and CDR2: MNHEY, SVGAGI. The length of the CDR3 is 15 residues. Here the CDR3 DNA reads TGTGCCAGCAGCAAGGACAGGGGCGGCAATCAGCCCCAGCATTTT. It encodes CASSKDRGGNQPQHF.

The J gene is TRBJ2-1, the V gene TRBV18, with D possibly TRBD1 on 6 matching bases. The germline V and J ends were trimmed by 4 bases and 2 bases, with 15 bases remaining between them. Germline CDR1 is KGHSH and CDR2 is LQKENI. The CDR3 length is 16 residues. The DNA for the CDR3 is TGTGCCAGCTCACGCCAATTGGGGGACACCTACAATGAGCAGTTCTTC. Residues: CASSRQLGDTYNEQFF.

The V and J genes are TRBV29-1 and TRBJ2-4, with D possibly being TRBD2 (6 bases). Trimming left V 6 bases short and J 1 base short, with 10 bases between. There are 13 residues in the CDR3. Per germline, CDR1 SQVTM and CDR2 ANQGSEA. The CDR3 here is CSVSGTAKNIQYF. For the CDR3, the DNA is TGCAGCGTATCCGGGACTGCCAAAAACATTCAGTACTTC.

The chain employs TRBV19 and TRBJ1-6; 8 bases agree with TRBD1. Germline V gene lookup returns CDR1 LNHDA and CDR2 SQIVND (reference sequence). Unmatched junction bases numbered 11, after V lost 5 bases and J lost 8 bases. The CDR3 extends over 16 amino acids. The CDR3 DNA sequence: TGTGCCAGTAGTGAGCGGCAGGGGGCTGGGGATTCACCCCTCCACTTT. Translating it yields CASSERQGAGDSPLHF.

The rearrangement joins TRBV5-5 to TRBJ2-1; 7 bases are shared with TRBD2. After removal of 0 bases from V and 0 bases from J, the junction contained 3 bases not matched to a gene. The CDR3 loop spans 16 amino acids. Germline V gene sequence: CDR1 SGHKS, CDR2 YYEKEE (reference sequence). CDR3 sequence (DNA): TGTGCCAGCAGCTTGGTGGGCGGGAGCTCCTACAATGAGCAGTTCTTC. It codes for CASSLVGGSSYNEQFF.

This clone was detected only once. The gene calls are TRBV11-2 and TRBJ2-5; TRBD2 might be the D (6 bases). V lost 3 bases and J 5 bases, leaving 7 bases between the germline ends. Germline V gene data show CDR1 as SGHAT and CDR2 as FQNNGV. The CDR3 sequence is 12 residues long. CDR3 loop: CASSFGGETQYF. The CDR3 coding sequence is TGTGCCAGCAGCTTTGGGGGGGAGACCCAGTACTTC. The full variable domain, its missing parts supplied by reference TRBV11-2 and TRBJ2-5, is EAGVAQSPRYKIIEKRQSVAFWCNPISGHATLYWYQQILGQGPKLLIQFQNNGVVDDSQLPKDRFSAERLKGVDSTLKIQPAKLEDSAVYLCASSFGGETQYFGPGTRLLVL.

This chain connects TRBV5-1 to TRBJ1-4, with 9 positions matching TRBD1. V shed 0 bases and J 8 bases; nucleotides not matched to a gene: 5. Looked up from germline, CDR1 is SGHRS and CDR2 is YFSETQ. The CDR3 is 15 amino acids. CDR3 in amino acids: CASSLAGQGKEKLFF. The CDR3 DNA follows: TGCGCCAGCAGCTTGGCGGGACAGGGAAAGGAAAAACTGTTTTTT.

The rearrangement joins TRBV12-5 to TRBJ2-1; perhaps TRBD1 as D (5 bases). Germline values: CDR1 LGHNT, CDR2 FRNRAP. The CDR3 sequence is 10 residues long. The V end lost 10 bases, the J end lost 7 bases, and 8 bases lay between the germline ends. The CDR3 nucleotides are TGTGCTACCAAGGGGAATGAGCAGTTCTTC. It encodes CATKGNEQFF.

This rearrangement joins TRBV5-1 to TRBJ2-7, with D perhaps matching TRBD1 (5 bases). The ends were cut back, 4 bases at V and 0 bases at J, with 11 bases in the middle. The CDR3 has 14 residues. Germline CDR1 SGHRS, CDR2 YFSETQ. The CDR3 protein is CASSSGHHSYEQYF. In DNA form, the CDR3 reads TGCGCCAGCAGCAGTGGACACCACTCCTACGAGCAGTACTTC.

This clone was counted a few times. This chain connects TRBV9 to TRBJ2-1, with unresolved D. The germline V gene has CDR1 SGDLS and CDR2 YYNGEE. CDR3 length: 11 residues. V was trimmed by 0 bases and J by 8 bases, leaving 3 bases between them. For the CDR3, the DNA is TGTGCCAGCAGCGTAGCGGATGAGCAGTTCTTC. This encodes CASSVADEQFF.

The chain carries TRBV11-2 and TRBJ2-5, with a tentative D call TRBD2 (5 bases). V was cut by 2 bases and J by 2 bases, with 9 bases left in between. The CDR3 sequence is 14 residues long. Germline CDR1 is SGHAT and CDR2 is FQNNGV. The CDR3 spells CASSLLAPQETQYF. The CDR3 coding sequence is TGTGCCAGCAGCTTACTAGCACCTCAAGAGACCCAGTACTTC.

This clone was seen once. The V gene is TRBV4-3, the J gene TRBJ1-4, with D perhaps TRBD1 (6 bases). V dropped 4 bases and J dropped 0 bases, with 9 bases sitting between them. The germline V gene has CDR1 LGHNA and CDR2 YSLEER. The CDR3 runs to 15 residues. DNA for the CDR3: TGCGCCAGCAGCCGCAAGGGGGCAACTAATGAAAAACTGTTTTTT. This translates into CASSRKGATNEKLFF.

The V call is TRBV5-5, the J call TRBJ2-3; D is possibly TRBD2 (6 bases). Trimming pared 0 bases from V and 1 base from J, leaving 24 bases between. The CDR3 runs to 20 residues. Germline V lookup: CDR1 SGHKS, CDR2 YYEKEE (reference sequence). The DNA for the CDR3 is TGTGCCAGCAGCTTGGAAGATCTTAGGTTGGGTAGCGGTGGCACAGATACGCAGTATTTT. It encodes CASSLEDLRLGSGGTDTQYF.

The J gene is TRBJ2-1, the V gene TRBV30; TRBD2 might be the D (6 bases). V was clipped by 4 bases and J by 6 bases, with 13 bases between them. This CDR3 contains 13 residues. Germline V gives CDR1 GTSNPN, CDR2 SVGIG (reference sequence). The DNA for the CDR3 is TGTGCCTGGACTGCGGGAAGGGTCAATGAGCAGTTCTTC. Its translation is CAWTAGRVNEQFF.

V gene TRBV10-3 combines with J gene TRBJ2-2; D is undetermined. The germline V gene encodes CDR1 ENHRY and CDR2 SYGVKD. This CDR3 has 12 amino acids. The V end was cut by 7 bases, the J end by 6 bases, with 9 bases between. The CDR3, as DNA: TGTGCCATCAATGACTCGGCCGGGGAGCTGTTTTTT. It codes for CAINDSAGELFF.

The V gene is TRBV25-1, the J gene TRBJ2-3; 12 bases align to TRBD2. V gave up 2 bases and J gave up 5 bases; unmatched junction bases: 5. CDR1 is MGHDK and CDR2 is SYGVNS in the germline V gene. This CDR3 comprises 16 residues. For the CDR3, the DNA is TGTGCCAGCAGTGAACTAGCGGGAGGGCGGGGAGATACGCAGTATTTT. Its protein is CASSELAGGRGDTQYF.

CDR3 protein: CASRQGGEQYF. In DNA, the CDR3 is TGTGCCAGCAGACAGGGGGGCGAGCAGTACTTC. This chain uses TRBV11-2 with TRBJ2-7; 8 positions agree with TRBD1. The trim removed 6 bases at V and 6 bases at J, leaving 1 base unmatched. The CDR3 covers 11 residues. The germline V gene encodes CDR1 SGHAT and CDR2 FQNNGV.

This sequence joins TRBV5-1 and TRBJ1-1; TRBD1 agrees at 7 bases. The CDR3 is 15 amino acids. V lost 4 bases, J lost 0 bases, and 6 bases stayed unmatched. CDR1 and CDR2 from the germline V gene are SGHRS and YFSETQ. DNA of the CDR3: TGCGCCAGCAGCAGAACACAGGGGTTGAACACTGAAGCTTTCTTT. Its translation: CASSRTQGLNTEAFF.

The CDR3 coding sequence is TGTGCCTGCGCCTTAAACAGGGGAATGGAGGAGACCCAGTACTTC. It yields the protein CACALNRGMEETQYF. The chain recombines TRBV7-9 with TRBJ2-5, with 7 bases lining up with TRBD1. Germline assignment: CDR1 SEHNR and CDR2 FQNEAQ (reference sequence). The junction had 17 bases not matched to a gene; V was cut back by 11 bases and J by 5 bases. The CDR3 loop spans 15 amino acids.

The chain uses TRBV6-1 and TRBJ2-1; 8 bases are shared with TRBD2. The J segment lost 0 bases and the V segment lost 3 bases, leaving 7 bases of the junction unmatched. The CDR3 sequence is 17 residues long. CDR1 MNHNS and CDR2 SASEGT come from the germline V gene. The CDR3 loop reads CASSERKREYSYNEQFF. DNA for the CDR3: TGTGCCAGCAGTGAGAGGAAGCGGGAGTACTCCTACAATGAGCAGTTCTTC.

V and J are TRBV2 and TRBJ2-1; D gene unclear. This CDR3 contains 11 residues. V lost 3 bases to trimming and J lost 9 bases, with 6 bases between them. Per germline, CDR1 SNHLY and CDR2 FYNNEI. The CDR3 DNA sequence: TGTGCCAGCAGTGACCGCGGTGAGCAGTTCTTC. Residues: CASSDRGEQFF.

CDR3 amino acids: CASSQDRRGFRRDTQYF. Here the CDR3 DNA reads TGTGCCAGCAGCCAAGACAGGAGGGGTTTTCGCAGAGATACGCAGTATTTT. V is TRBV14 and J is TRBJ2-3, with D possibly being TRBD2 (6 bases). CDR3 length equals 17 residues. Germline CDR1 and CDR2: SGHDN and FVKESK. V lost 0 bases and J 5 bases, leaving 18 bases between the germline ends.

This clone was counted once. The chain recombines TRBV18 with TRBJ1-6; D may be TRBD1 (5 bases). This CDR3 contains 18 residues. Germline V CDR1 and CDR2: KGHSH, LQKENI. V lost 4 bases and J lost 8, with 24 bases in between. CDR3: CASSLSRTGAWADSPLHF. Here the CDR3 DNA reads TGTGCCAGCTCACTGTCTCGTACTGGGGCTTGGGCGGATTCACCCCTCCACTTT. Based on the CDR3 plus reference TRBV18 and TRBJ1-6, the full variable domain is NAGVMQNPRHLVRRRGQEARLRCSPMKGHSHVYWYRQLPEEGLKFMVYLQKENIIDESGMPKERFSAEFPKEGPSILRIQQVVRGDSAAYFCASSLSRTGAWADSPLHFGNGTRLTVT.

As DNA, the CDR3 is TGTGCCAGCAGCTTAGGGGCAGGGGGCACAGATACGCAGTATTTT. Protein: CASSLGAGGTDTQYF. This chain uses TRBV7-9 with TRBJ2-3, with a tentative D call TRBD1 (6 bases). The CDR3 consists of 15 residues. The germline V gene has CDR1 SEHNR and CDR2 FQNEAQ (reference sequence). V lost 1 base, J lost 1 base, and 9 bases lay in between.

The V and J genes are TRBV18 and TRBJ1-2; D not certain. The CDR3 runs to 15 residues. CDR1 and CDR2 (germline): KGHSH, LQKENI. Trimming removed 3 bases from V and 0 bases from J, with 11 bases in between. This chain's CDR3 is CASSPVPDTNYGYTF. The CDR3 nucleotides are TGTGCCAGCTCACCCGTCCCAGATACTAACTATGGCTACACCTTC.

This clone came up a few times. V gene TRBV19 combines with J gene TRBJ1-2; D may be TRBD1 (5 bases). Trimming removed 3 bases at V and 3 bases at J, with 11 bases between. The CDR3 spans 14 residues. The germline CDR1 and CDR2 sequences are LNHDA and SQIVND (reference sequence). The CDR3 DNA reads as TGTGCCAGTAGTATCTCGGGACTGCACTATGGCTACACCTTC. Protein: CASSISGLHYGYTF.